This T cell receptor (beta chain) was identified in a study of memory CD4+ T cells and cytomegalovirus serostatus. V shed 5 bases and J shed 1 base, with 17 bases lying between them. This CDR3 region has 16 residues. Per the germline V gene, CDR1 is PRHDT and CDR2 is FYEKMQ (reference sequence). The sort gate was single viable CD3+CD4+CD8-CD45RO+ cells for memory CD4+ T cells. Under the authors' procedure: After removing out-of-frame reads, over 2 million distinct TCRbeta sequences remained. Profiled with immunoSEQ multiplex PCR; TCRdb holds only in-frame clones, not every one. D and trimming come from the DNA, and the V and J calls and clone size come from that table. The top ten clones hold approximately 0.78% of a sample with 48,000 or so clones, around four fifths of them seen once.

The TCR originated in an adult in good health and CMV-seronegative. The chain couples TRBV13 to TRBJ1-1; the D gene is possibly TRBD1 (5 bases). The sequencing input was memory CD4+ T cells from blood. CDR3 sequence reads: CASSREVAGTNTEAFF. The CDR3 nucleotides are TGTGCCAGCAGCAGGGAGGTCGCAGGGACGAACACTGAAGCTTTCTTT.